What follows are 7 T cell receptor beta chains derived from one specimen sequenced in a study of blood T cell repertoires in COVID-19. Data came from immunoSEQ multiplex PCR; TCRdb stores just in-frame clones and leaves some out. The sample has about 400,000 clones, approximately 86% seen once. The sequenced material came from peripheral blood. The receptors shown here come from a human donor in a cohort sampled during active COVID-19.

The chain joins TRBV7-2 to TRBJ1-3; maybe TRBD1 (6 bases). The V end lost 4 bases, the J end lost 0 bases, and 13 bases lay between the germline ends. This CDR3 has 16 residues. Germline CDR1 SGHTA, CDR2 FQGNSA. The CDR3 sequence: CASSWYRVSSGNTIYF. CDR3 nucleotide sequence: TGTGCCAGCAGCTGGTACAGGGTTAGCTCTGGAAACACCATATATTTT.

The rearrangement joins TRBV5-1 to TRBJ1-2, with 8 bases fitting TRBD1. The length of the CDR3 is 14 residues. V lost 0 bases to trimming and J lost 7 bases; unmatched junction nucleotides: 5. Germline CDR1 is SGHRS and CDR2 is YFSETQ. The CDR3 loop is CASSLGQGAGGYTF. The CDR3, as DNA: TGCGCCAGCAGCTTGGGGCAGGGGGCTGGTGGCTACACCTTC. Filled out from reference TRBV5-1 and TRBJ1-2, the complete variable domain reads KAGVTQTPRYLIKTRGQQVTLSCSPISGHRSVSWYQQTPGQGLQFLFEYFSETQRNKGNFPGRFSGRQFSNSRSEMNVSTLELGDSALYLCASSLGQGAGGYTFGSGTRLTVV.

CDR3 amino acids: CSAGDRDYGYTF. As DNA, the CDR3 is TGCAGCGCTGGGGACAGGGACTATGGCTACACCTTC. This chain joins TRBV29-1 and TRBJ1-2; 9 bases map to TRBD1. V lost 7 bases and J lost 3; bases outside the gene matches: 3. Germline CDR1 SQVTM, CDR2 ANQGSEA. The CDR3 totals 12 residues.

This clone was counted ten times or more. The V and J genes are TRBV11-3 and TRBJ1-1, with D hard to call. CDR3 length equals 13 residues. Germline values: CDR1 SGHNT, CDR2 YENEEA. V was cut by 6 bases and J by 0 bases, with 8 bases left in between. CDR3: CASSVTLNTEAFF. The CDR3, as DNA: TGTGCCAGCAGTGTCACACTGAACACTGAAGCTTTCTTT.

This chain links TRBV19 with TRBJ2-2; D possibly corresponds to TRBD1 (6 bases). Trimming removed 4 bases from V and 2 bases from J, with 20 bases in between. Germline values: CDR1 LNHDA, CDR2 SQIVND (reference sequence). This CDR3 comprises 18 residues. The CDR3 sequence is CASSTLPRGSANTGELFF. In DNA form, the CDR3 reads TGTGCCAGTAGTACCCTGCCCAGGGGCAGTGCAAACACCGGGGAGCTGTTTTTT.

The chain employs TRBV5-8 and TRBJ2-3; the match to TRBD2 covers 13 bases. The CDR3 sequence is 17 residues long. V shed 4 bases and J 0 bases; nucleotides not matched to a gene: 5. In germline, CDR1 is SGHTS, CDR2 YDEGEE. The CDR3 protein is CASSRGTSGASTDTQYF. CDR3 in DNA: TGTGCCAGCAGCCGAGGGACTAGCGGGGCTAGCACAGATACGCAGTATTTT.

The chain is built from TRBV7-2 and TRBJ2-1, with D possibly TRBD1 on 6 matching bases. The CDR3 is 13 amino acids. Germline V CDR1 and CDR2: SGHTA, FQGNSA. V dropped 1 base and J dropped 6 bases, with 7 bases sitting between them. CDR3 loop: CASSLGGLNEQFF. In DNA form, the CDR3 reads TGTGCCAGCAGCTTAGGGGGGCTCAATGAGCAGTTCTTC.